This T cell receptor beta chain was retrieved from a study of human T cells and chemical hapten exposure. Noted time point: pre-sensitization, week 0. Described treatment: therapeutic diphenylcyclopropenone sensitization with weekly scalp DPC. Blood collection took place prior to placing each patch test. Donors were 18 to 70-year-old alopecia patients suitable for DPC. TCRdb re-called the RACE reads through MiXCR, storing one row per CDR3 protein. Here the sample spans fewer than 200,000 distinct CDR3 sequences, 25% to 30% being singletons. The CDR3 spans 15 residues. Germline CDR1 and CDR2: LGHNA and YSLEER. Germline trimming cut 2 bases from V and 3 bases from J; bases unmatched to any gene: 5.

The chain recombines TRBV4-3 with TRBJ2-7, with 9 positions matching TRBD1. This TCR derives from a woman aged 25 to 39 with alopecia areata. Some clones in this sample may be carry-over from other donors' samples. The sequences come from whole blood, collected in connection with sensitization to the hapten diphenylcyclopropenone (DPC). The CDR3 sequence is CASSQPGQGFYEQYF. The CDR3 DNA sequence: TGCGCCAGCAGCCAACCGGGACAGGGTTTCTACGAGCAGTACTTC.